The 30 T cell receptor beta chains given below trace back to one sample, sequenced in a study of human T cells and chemical hapten exposure. Regarding time point: pre-sensitization, week 0. The treatment here: therapeutic diphenylcyclopropenone sensitization with weekly scalp DPC. TCRdb re-called the RACE reads through MiXCR, storing one row per CDR3 protein. The sample holds some 59,000 distinct CDR3 sequences, approximately 11% seen once. This specimen consisted of whole blood, obtained in connection with sensitization to the hapten diphenylcyclopropenone (DPC). The receptors were sampled from a middle-aged woman with alopecia areata. Some clones in this sample may be carry-over from other donors' samples.

A few counts support this clonotype. The chain is built from TRBV4-2 and TRBJ2-3; TRBD2 might be the D (6 bases). Trimming pared 2 bases from V and 5 bases from J, leaving 11 bases between. This CDR3 region has 14 residues. CDR1 is LGHNA and CDR2 is YNFKEQ in the germline V gene. The CDR3 loop is CASSQRVGGDTQYF. CDR3 nucleotides: TGTGCCAGCAGCCAACGGGTGGGGGGAGATACGCAGTATTTT.

The chain employs TRBV29-1 and TRBJ2-7, with 7 bases matching TRBD1. Unmatched junction bases numbered 5, after V lost 4 bases and J lost 5 bases. This CDR3 comprises 12 residues. Germline loops: CDR1 SQVTM, CDR2 ANQGSEA. CDR3 nucleotides: TGCAGCGTTGCGTGGCAGGGGGACGAGCAGTACTTC. Protein product: CSVAWQGDEQYF.

The CDR3 DNA sequence: TGTGCCAGCAGCTTAGGGTGGGGCACAGATACGCAGTATTTT. Protein sequence: CASSLGWGTDTQYF. The gene calls are TRBV7-2 and TRBJ2-3; D gene ambiguous. The CDR3 consists of 14 residues. Trimming took 1 base from V and 1 from J, leaving 6 bases between them. Germline V lookup: CDR1 SGHTA, CDR2 FQGNSA.

This clonotype was counted many times. V usage is TRBV2 and J usage is TRBJ1-2; D uncertain. Trimming pared 4 bases from V and 1 base from J, leaving 10 bases between. The germline V gene has CDR1 SNHLY and CDR2 FYNNEI. The CDR3 consists of 14 residues. DNA of the CDR3: TGTGCCAGCAGTGTCTTAGAACGTAACTATGGCTACACCTTC. Amino acid sequence: CASSVLERNYGYTF.

With regard to this clonotype: A much larger clone differs by one base, so this may be a read error. The V gene is TRBV7-3, the J gene TRBJ1-2; D remains unclear. Germline-derived CDR1 and CDR2 are SGHTA and FQGTGA. This CDR3 region has 15 residues. CDR3 bases: TGTGTCAGCAGCTTCGACGGATCGAGGAACTATGGCTACACCTTC. This sequence encodes CVSSFDGSRNYGYTF.

A few counts support this clonotype. This rearrangement joins TRBV27 to TRBJ1-5, with D perhaps matching TRBD1 (5 bases). The CDR3 spans 16 residues. Trimming took 2 bases from V and 6 from J, leaving 17 bases between them. The germline V gene encodes CDR1 MNHEY and CDR2 SMNVEV (reference sequence). CDR3 sequence: CASSLGVQAGGQPQHF. CDR3 sequence (DNA): TGTGCCAGCAGTTTAGGGGTACAGGCTGGCGGTCAGCCCCAGCATTTT.

This clonotype has ten or more counts. V usage is TRBV29-1 and J usage is TRBJ2-6; no clear D. Per germline, CDR1 SQVTM and CDR2 ANQGSEA. Trimming took off 4 bases at V and 2 bases at J, with 6 bases between the two ends. The CDR3 loop spans 13 amino acids. The CDR3 loop reads CSVGAAGANVLTF. The CDR3 coding sequence is TGCAGCGTTGGGGCAGCTGGGGCCAACGTCCTGACTTTC.

This clonotype was seen ten or more times. The chain has TRBV6-1 and TRBJ2-1; 7 bases line up with TRBD1. CDR3 length: 16 amino acids. Per the germline V gene, CDR1 is MNHNS and CDR2 is SASEGT. V was pared by 2 bases and J by 6 bases, with 10 bases of the junction left unmatched. CDR3: CASSESPGTVSNEQFF. In DNA, the CDR3 is TGTGCCAGCAGTGAAAGCCCCGGGACAGTCAGCAATGAGCAGTTCTTC.

The V call is TRBV19, the J call TRBJ1-5, with D unresolved. This CDR3 is 14 amino acids long. Germline values: CDR1 LNHDA, CDR2 SQIVND (reference sequence). V lost 1 base and J lost 4, with 8 bases in between. The CDR3 loop reads CASSIGWENQPQHF. CDR3 bases: TGTGCCAGTAGTATAGGCTGGGAGAATCAGCCCCAGCATTTT. The whole variable domain, filled in from reference TRBV19 and TRBJ1-5, reads DGGITQSPKYLFRKEGQNVTLSCEQNLNHDAMYWYRQDPGQGLRLIYYSQIVNDFQKGDIAEGYSVSREKKESFPLTVTSAQKNPTAFYLCASSIGWENQPQHFGDGTRLSIL.

The chain has TRBV12-5 and TRBJ2-3; D is uncertain. With 0 bases removed from V and 0 bases from J, the gap between germline ends came to 7 bases. Germline loops: CDR1 LGHNT, CDR2 FRNRAP. The length of the CDR3 is 15 residues. CDR3 sequence reads: CASGLVSESTDTQYF. CDR3 DNA: TGTGCTAGTGGTTTGGTATCGGAAAGCACAGATACGCAGTATTTT.

The V gene is TRBV5-4, the J gene TRBJ2-7; 11 bases are a match to TRBD1. Germline V gene data show CDR1 as SGHNT and CDR2 as YYREEE (reference sequence). The CDR3 is made up of 15 amino acids. V lost 0 bases and J lost 4; bases outside the gene matches: 3. The CDR3 coding sequence is TGTGCCAGCAGCTTGGGGGACAGGGGGTTTTACGAGCAGTACTTC. Protein product: CASSLGDRGFYEQYF.

This clonotype appeared many times. V is TRBV12-3 or TRBV12-4 and J is TRBJ1-3, with 11 nucleotides matching TRBD1. The CDR3 totals 15 residues. The J segment lost 4 bases and the V segment lost 7 bases, leaving 6 bases of the junction unmatched. CDR3 sequence (DNA): TGTGCCAGCACCCCGGACAGGGGGCCCGGAAACACCATATATTTT. It encodes CASTPDRGPGNTIYF.

This clonotype was counted a few times. This chain joins TRBV21-1 and TRBJ2-5; TRBD1 is taken as the D call from the table, unchecked against the DNA. TRBV21-1 is a pseudogene locus. The CDR3 loop spans 14 amino acids. CDR3 protein: CATFSGHQTETQYF. The DNA for the CDR3 is TGTGCCACCTTCTCGGGACACCAGACAGAGACCCAGTACTTC.

Ten or more counts support this clonotype. The chain combines TRBV18 with TRBJ1-6; D uncertain. Trimming cost V 3 bases and J 8 bases, with 8 bases left between them. The length of the CDR3 is 13 residues. Germline-derived CDR1 and CDR2 are KGHSH and LQKENI. The CDR3 coding sequence is TGTGCCAGCTCACCGATGAGAGATTCACCCCTCCACTTT. Protein: CASSPMRDSPLHF.

This clonotype was recorded many times. The V call is TRBV30, the J call TRBJ1-1; D may be TRBD1 (6 bases). Germline V gene data show CDR1 as GTSNPN and CDR2 as SVGIG (reference sequence). Trimming pared 0 bases from V and 3 bases from J, leaving 8 bases between. The CDR3 is made up of 13 amino acids. The CDR3 reads CAWSVRGDTEAFF. CDR3 nucleotides: TGTGCCTGGAGTGTCAGGGGTGACACTGAAGCTTTCTTT.

The chain is built from TRBV12-3 or TRBV12-4 and TRBJ1-1; D remains unclear. Trimming removed 8 bases from V and 4 bases from J, with 17 bases in between. This CDR3 region has 14 residues. In nucleotides, the CDR3 is TGTGCCAGCGGTTCTTGGGGAATCAGCACTGAAGCTTTCTTT. The encoded protein is CASGSWGISTEAFF.

This clonotype was counted only a few times. This sequence joins TRBV11-1 and TRBJ1-1; D unresolved. Deletions cut 5 bases from V and 1 base from J, with 14 bases between. The CDR3 has 15 residues. CDR1 SGHAT and CDR2 FQDESV come from the germline V gene (reference sequence). The CDR3 loop reads CASSRLEGTNTEAFF. The CDR3 DNA sequence: TGTGCCAGCAGCAGGCTGGAGGGAACGAACACTGAAGCTTTCTTT.

This chain joins TRBV28 and TRBJ1-5, with D possibly matching TRBD1 (5 bases). Trimming cost V 8 bases and J 6 bases, with 11 bases left between them. The CDR3 runs 12 residues. Germline CDR1 reads MDHEN; CDR2 reads SYDVKM. The CDR3 DNA sequence: TGTGCCAGCTCCCCGGGGGGTCAGCCCCAGCATTTT. Residues: CASSPGGQPQHF.

Points on this clonotype: Just one base apart from a much larger clone, this may be a read error. The chain couples TRBV30 to TRBJ2-1; possibly TRBD1 or TRBD2 for D (7 bases each). Trimming took 2 bases from V and 9 from J, leaving 20 bases between them. CDR1 GTSNPN and CDR2 SVGIG come from the germline V gene (reference sequence). This CDR3 contains 15 residues. The CDR3 region has the DNA TGTGCCTGGAGTACCCAGGGGGGGGGCCTGCGTGAGCAGTTCTTC. This translates into CAWSTQGGGLREQFF. The full variable domain, completed using reference TRBV30 and TRBJ2-1, is SQTIHQWPATLVQPVGSPLSLECTVEGTSNPNLYWYRQAAGRGLQLLFYSVGIGQISSEVPQNLSASRPQDRQFILSSKKLLLSDSGFYLCAWSTQGGGLREQFFGPGTRLTVL.

This clonotype was detected a few times. The chain has TRBV19 and TRBJ2-2, with D unclear. Germline values: CDR1 LNHDA, CDR2 SQIVND (reference sequence). Trimming cost V 3 bases and J 5 bases, with 13 bases left between them. The CDR3 has 15 residues. CDR3 in amino acids: CASSMDPDATGELFF. CDR3 DNA: TGTGCCAGTAGTATGGACCCGGACGCTACCGGGGAGCTGTTTTTT.

This clonotype was seen at least ten times. V usage is TRBV29-1 and J usage is TRBJ1-5; D not certain. The germline CDR1 and CDR2 sequences are SQVTM and ANQGSEA. The CDR3 sequence is 13 residues long. V lost 7 bases to trimming and J lost 4 bases, with 14 bases between them. CDR3 in amino acids: CSAGPGRNQPQHF. The CDR3 nucleotides read TGCAGCGCAGGCCCCGGGAGGAATCAGCCCCAGCATTTT.

The chain carries TRBV7-8 and TRBJ1-2; TRBD1 aligns across 12 bases. V was clipped by 6 bases and J by 2 bases; unmatched bases: 10. This CDR3 is built from 17 residues. Germline V gene data show CDR1 as SGHVS and CDR2 as FQNEAQ. The CDR3 sequence: CASRSSGTGGGNYGYTF. The CDR3, as DNA: TGTGCCAGCAGATCCTCCGGGACAGGGGGCGGAAACTATGGCTACACCTTC. Drawing the rest from reference TRBV7-8 and TRBJ1-2, the complete variable domain is GAGVSQSPRYKVAKRGQDVALRCDPISGHVSLFWYQQALGQGPEFLTYFQNEAQLDKSGLPSDRFFAERPEGSVSTLKIQRTQQEDSAVYLCASRSSGTGGGNYGYTFGSGTRLTVV.

This clonotype was seen a few times. J is TRBJ1-1 and V is TRBV29-1, with no clear D. V lost 4 bases, J lost 5 bases, and 14 bases lay in between. CDR1 and CDR2 (germline): SQVTM, ANQGSEA. The CDR3 is 13 residues long. The CDR3 coding sequence is TGCAGCGTTGCCTTGTCATCGGCGACTGAAGCTTTCTTT. Its protein is CSVALSSATEAFF.

This chain joins TRBV6-2 or TRBV6-3 and TRBJ1-6; D ambiguous. CDR1 and CDR2 (germline): MNHEY, SVGEGT. V gave up 8 bases and J gave up 8 bases, with 7 bases separating them. The CDR3 loop spans 11 amino acids. For the CDR3, the DNA is TGTGCCAGCTCAGATGATTCACCCCTCCACTTT. Residues: CASSDDSPLHF.

This clonotype appeared many times. This sequence joins TRBV20-1 and TRBJ1-4; D remains unclear. The CDR3 is made up of 16 amino acids. Deletions cut 6 bases from V and 0 bases from J, with 17 bases between. The V gene's germline CDR1 is DFQATT and CDR2 SNEGSKA (reference sequence). The chain's CDR3 is CSARPPESATNEKLFF. DNA for the CDR3: TGCAGTGCACGGCCCCCAGAGTCTGCAACTAATGAAAAACTGTTTTTT.

This clonotype has only a few counts. The chain has TRBV9 and TRBJ2-1; D could derive from TRBD1 or TRBD2 (7 bases each). This CDR3 has 15 amino acids. Trimming took off 0 bases at V and 9 bases at J, with 16 bases between the two ends. CDR1 is SGDLS, CDR2 YYNGEE, per germline. The CDR3 here is CASSVDPGGGGEQFF. Written as DNA, the CDR3 is TGTGCCAGCAGCGTAGACCCAGGGGGGGGCGGTGAGCAGTTCTTC. Drawing the rest from reference TRBV9 and TRBJ2-1, the complete variable domain is DSGVTQTPKHLITATGQRVTLRCSPRSGDLSVYWYQQSLDQGLQFLIQYYNGEERAKGNILERFSAQQFPDLHSELNLSSLELGDSALYFCASSVDPGGGGEQFFGPGTRLTVL.

V gene TRBV6-1 combines with J gene TRBJ2-3, with unresolved D. The CDR3 runs to 15 residues. Germline values: CDR1 MNHNS, CDR2 SASEGT. V lost 3 bases and J 2 bases, leaving 12 bases between the germline ends. CDR3 sequence (DNA): TGTGCCAGCAGTGATTCAACTCACAACACAGATACGCAGTATTTT. Encoded protein: CASSDSTHNTDTQYF.

This clonotype was observed a handful of times. The chain recombines TRBV5-1 with TRBJ2-1; TRBD2 aligns across 12 bases. V lost 6 bases and J lost 9; bases outside the gene matches: 7. From germline, CDR1 is SGHRS and CDR2 YFSETQ. The CDR3 covers 14 residues. CDR3 in amino acids: CASIRTSGIGEQFF. CDR3 nucleotides: TGCGCCAGCATCCGGACTAGCGGGATAGGTGAGCAGTTCTTC. The variable domain in full, completed from reference TRBV5-1 and TRBJ2-1, reads KAGVTQTPRYLIKTRGQQVTLSCSPISGHRSVSWYQQTPGQGLQFLFEYFSETQRNKGNFPGRFSGRQFSNSRSEMNVSTLELGDSALYLCASIRTSGIGEQFFGPGTRLTVL.

The chain uses TRBV19 and TRBJ2-7, with a tentative D call TRBD2 (6 bases). In germline, CDR1 is LNHDA, CDR2 SQIVND (reference sequence). V gave up 5 bases and J gave up 0 bases, with 14 bases separating them. There are 15 residues in the CDR3. This chain's CDR3 is CASSAGLLSSYEQYF. CDR3 nucleotide sequence: TGTGCCAGTAGTGCGGGACTCCTGAGCTCCTACGAGCAGTACTTC.

The gene calls are TRBV10-3 and TRBJ1-3; 8 bases match TRBD1. This CDR3 has 14 residues. The germline V gene has CDR1 ENHRY and CDR2 SYGVKD. J lost 4 bases, V lost 6 bases, and 5 bases had no gene match. CDR3: CAIRLTGVGNTIYF. The CDR3 region has the DNA TGTGCCATCAGACTGACAGGGGTCGGAAACACCATATATTTT.